Listed here are 7 T cell receptor beta chains from one sample, sequenced in a study of blood T cells in healthy people across ages. The use of a sample-barcoded 5' primer and a J-beta primer mix characterized a second PCR of roughly 6 to 12 cycles. TCRdb recomputed calls from the 5' RACE reads with MiXCR, one row per CDR3 protein. This sample has hundreds of thousands of distinct CDR3 sequences, with under 65% found just once. Input material: blood. These TCRs come from a man in his sixties in good health.

This clonotype was recorded once. The J gene is TRBJ1-5, the V gene TRBV10-3; a possible D gene is TRBD1 (6 bases). The germline CDR1 and CDR2 sequences are ENHRY and SYGVKD. V dropped 4 bases and J dropped 2 bases, with 9 bases sitting between them. CDR3 length equals 14 residues. The CDR3 sequence is CAISAGAGNQPQHF. Written as DNA, the CDR3 is TGTGCCATCAGTGCAGGGGCAGGCAATCAGCCCCAGCATTTT.

The chain recombines TRBV5-1 with TRBJ2-3; D may be TRBD2 (6 bases). This CDR3 contains 15 residues. V shed 0 bases and J shed 0 bases, with 8 bases lying between them. Germline CDR1 and CDR2: SGHRS and YFSETQ. The CDR3 here is CASSLETRSTDTQYF. In nucleotides, the CDR3 is TGCGCCAGCAGCTTGGAGACTAGAAGCACAGATACGCAGTATTTT.

The chain has TRBV6-6 and TRBJ1-2; TRBD1 is a possible D gene (6 bases). The germline V gene encodes CDR1 MNHNY and CDR2 SVGAGI (reference sequence). Trimming pared 5 bases from V and 0 bases from J, leaving 13 bases between. This CDR3 is built from 15 residues. The CDR3 coding sequence is TGTGCCAGCAGTAGACAGGCCCTCTCTAACTATGGCTACACCTTC. It encodes CASSRQALSNYGYTF.

This clonotype was seen more than once but under ten times. This chain joins TRBV6-1 and TRBJ2-1, with D perhaps matching TRBD2 (5 bases). V dropped 2 bases and J dropped 8 bases, with 13 bases sitting between them. The CDR3 is 14 amino acids. Germline CDR1 MNHNS, CDR2 SASEGT. The CDR3: CASSEQRAVDEQFF. The CDR3 DNA is TGTGCCAGCAGTGAACAGAGGGCGGTCGATGAGCAGTTCTTC.

This chain uses TRBV29-1 with TRBJ1-3; D is perhaps TRBD1 (5 bases). Trimming removed 1 base at V and 2 bases at J, with 12 bases between. This CDR3 spans 15 amino acids. The germline gives CDR1 SQVTM, CDR2 ANQGSEA. CDR3 sequence (DNA): TGCAGCGTTGAAGGTCCGGGGACGGCTGGAAACACCATATATTTT. This codes for CSVEGPGTAGNTIYF.

This chain links TRBV5-1 with TRBJ2-2; D gene uncertain. CDR1 and CDR2 (germline): SGHRS, YFSETQ. The CDR3 length is 15 residues. V lost 0 bases and J lost 7, with 13 bases in between. The CDR3 nucleotides read TGCGCCAGCAGCTTGGCTGGGTATCCGGACGGGGAGCTGTTTTTT. It specifies CASSLAGYPDGELFF.

A note on this clonotype: A much bigger clone sits one base away, suggesting this may be a read error. V is TRBV12-3 or TRBV12-4 and J is TRBJ2-5; the D gene could be TRBD1 or TRBD2 (6 bases each). This CDR3 contains 11 residues. The germline V and J ends were trimmed by 6 bases and 9 bases, with 11 bases remaining between them. The CDR3, as DNA: TGTGCCAGCAGGTCAGGGGAGGCCCAGTACTTC. Its translation is CASRSGEAQYF.